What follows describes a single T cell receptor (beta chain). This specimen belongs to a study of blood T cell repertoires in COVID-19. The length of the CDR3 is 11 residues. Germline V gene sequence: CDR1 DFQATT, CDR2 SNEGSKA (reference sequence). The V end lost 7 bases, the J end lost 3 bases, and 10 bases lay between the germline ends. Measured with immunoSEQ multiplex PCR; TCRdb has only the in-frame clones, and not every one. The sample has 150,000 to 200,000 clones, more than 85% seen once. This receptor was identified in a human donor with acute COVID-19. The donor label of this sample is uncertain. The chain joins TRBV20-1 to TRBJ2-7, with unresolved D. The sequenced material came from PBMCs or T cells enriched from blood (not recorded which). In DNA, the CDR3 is TGCAGTGTAGAACAGCTCTACGAGCAGTACTTC. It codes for CSVEQLYEQYF.